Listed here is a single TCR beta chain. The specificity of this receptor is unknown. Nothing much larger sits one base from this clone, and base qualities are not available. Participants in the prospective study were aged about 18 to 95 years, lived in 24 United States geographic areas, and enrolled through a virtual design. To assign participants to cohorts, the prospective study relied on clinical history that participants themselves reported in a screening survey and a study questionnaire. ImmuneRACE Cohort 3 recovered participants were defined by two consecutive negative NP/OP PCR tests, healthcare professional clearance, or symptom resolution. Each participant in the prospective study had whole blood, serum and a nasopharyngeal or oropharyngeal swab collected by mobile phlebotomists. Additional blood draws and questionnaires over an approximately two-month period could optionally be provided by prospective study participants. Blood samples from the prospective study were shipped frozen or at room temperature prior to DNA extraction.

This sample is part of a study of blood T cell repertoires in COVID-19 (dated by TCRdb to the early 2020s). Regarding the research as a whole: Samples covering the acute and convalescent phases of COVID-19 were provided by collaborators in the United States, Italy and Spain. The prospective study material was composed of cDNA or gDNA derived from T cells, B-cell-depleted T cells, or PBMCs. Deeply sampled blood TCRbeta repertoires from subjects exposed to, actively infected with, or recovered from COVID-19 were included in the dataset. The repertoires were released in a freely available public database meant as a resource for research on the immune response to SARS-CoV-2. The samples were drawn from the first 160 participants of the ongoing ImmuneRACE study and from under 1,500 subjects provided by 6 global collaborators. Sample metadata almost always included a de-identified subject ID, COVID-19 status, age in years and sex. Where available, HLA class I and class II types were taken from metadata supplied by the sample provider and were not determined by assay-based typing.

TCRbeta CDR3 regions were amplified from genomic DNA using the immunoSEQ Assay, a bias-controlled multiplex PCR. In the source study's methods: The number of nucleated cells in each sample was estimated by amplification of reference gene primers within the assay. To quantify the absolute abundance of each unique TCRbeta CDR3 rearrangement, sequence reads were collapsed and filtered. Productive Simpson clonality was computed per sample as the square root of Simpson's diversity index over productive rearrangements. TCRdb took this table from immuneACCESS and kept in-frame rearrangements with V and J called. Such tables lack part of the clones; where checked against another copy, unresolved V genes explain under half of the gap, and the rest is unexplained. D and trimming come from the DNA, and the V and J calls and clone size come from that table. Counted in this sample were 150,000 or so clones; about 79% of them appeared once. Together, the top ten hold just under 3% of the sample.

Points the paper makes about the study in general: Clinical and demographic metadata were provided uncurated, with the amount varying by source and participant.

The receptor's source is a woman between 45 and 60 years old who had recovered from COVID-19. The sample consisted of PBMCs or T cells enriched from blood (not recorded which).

The DNA sequence follows: TGTGCCAGCAGCAGGCGACAGGGGGCCGGTGAGCAGTTCTTC. Its product reads: CASSRRQGAGEQFF. The chain employs TRBV11-3 and TRBJ2-1, and TRBD1 aligns with 10 junction nucleotides. Its CDR3 holds 14 amino acids, cysteine through phenylalanine. This entry keeps only the CDR3 DNA: 42 bases, framed from base 1. CDR1 and CDR2 are drawn from the germline V gene: SGHNT, YENEEA. Germline trimming: 5 bases from V, 9 bases from J; junction bases outside gene matches: 7.